This is a list of T cell receptor beta chains from one sample in a study of cytomegalovirus exposure and HLA in healthy donors. Repertoires were generated with immunoSEQ multiplex PCR, while TCRdb's copy carries only in-frame clones and drops some. The sample carries 100,000 to 150,000 clones, about 84% recorded once. The sequenced sample was PBMCs. The receptors were sampled from a man aged 40-50 years in good health and CMV-seronegative. Each CDR3 is given with its conserved first and last residue.

len: 13
j_gene: TRBJ1-2
v_gene: TRBV30
CDR3aa: CAWSRGQIYGYTF

len: 14
j_gene: TRBJ1-6
v_gene: TRBV7-2
CDR3aa: CASSSRDNNSPLHF

len: 14
j_gene: TRBJ1-3
v_gene: TRBV6-5
CDR3aa: CASSSPGQAMTIYF

len: 12
j_gene: TRBJ1-6
v_gene: TRBV19
CDR3aa: CATQTANSPLHF

len: 14
j_gene: TRBJ2-3
v_gene: TRBV28
CDR3aa: CASSTSRRVDTQYF

len: 15
j_gene: TRBJ1-5
v_gene: TRBV27
CDR3aa: CASSLEGRENQPQHF

len: 19
j_gene: TRBJ1-5
v_gene: TRBV19
CDR3aa: CASSLPLGQARRGNQPQHF

len: 12
j_gene: TRBJ1-1
v_gene: TRBV6-1
CDR3aa: CASTREGGIVFF

len: 14
j_gene: TRBJ2-1
v_gene: TRBV7-9
CDR3aa: CASSVETSGGEQFF

len: 17
j_gene: TRBJ2-1
v_gene: TRBV10-2
CDR3aa: CASRDTSGGGSYNEQFF

len: 13
j_gene: TRBJ2-5
v_gene: TRBV7-3
CDR3aa: CASSLLRQETQYF

len: 17
j_gene: TRBJ1-2
v_gene: TRBV7-9
CDR3aa: CASSLYSSRDPNYGYTF

len: 16
j_gene: TRBJ2-5
v_gene: TRBV5-6
CDR3aa: CASSLGPSGGAETQYF

len: 16
j_gene: TRBJ1-4
v_gene: TRBV9
CDR3aa: CASSHGGDRGNEKLFF

len: 14
j_gene: TRBJ1-1
v_gene: TRBV19
CDR3aa: CASMWRQGRTEAFF

len: 15
j_gene: TRBJ1-2
v_gene: TRBV4-3
CDR3aa: CASSPGQGGVYGYTF